The present TCR beta chain was sequenced within a study of cytomegalovirus exposure and HLA in healthy donors. It was with 60 Vbeta and 13 Jbeta primers that the PCR ran. Assay: immunoSEQ multiplex PCR; the TCRdb copy retains only in-frame clones and omits some. In the table there are approximately 190,000 clones, 65% to 90% of which are singletons. This clonotype originated in a man in his forties in good health and CMV-seropositive. The sequenced sample consisted of PBMCs.

The DNA for the CDR3 is TGCAGCGTGTGGGGGATTAGCGGGGGGCCGCGAGAGACCCAGTACTTC. Its translation is CSVWGISGGPRETQYF. The J gene is TRBJ2-5, the V gene TRBV29-1; 10 bases are shared with TRBD2. The CDR3 covers 16 residues. The ends lost 6 bases at V and 4 bases at J; junction bases unmatched: 14. Germline V gives CDR1 SQVTM, CDR2 ANQGSEA.